This T cell receptor beta chain was documented in a study of blood T cell repertoires in COVID-19. Those who participated ranged in age from about 18 to 89 years and resided in some 24 US areas. Symptom resolution, clearance, or two negative PCRs marked donors in Cohort 3 as recovered. V dropped 0 bases and J dropped 4; count of bases not matched to a gene: 10. This CDR3 spans 18 amino acids. CDR1 and CDR2 from the germline V gene are LGHDT and YNNKEL (reference sequence). This table comes from immunoSEQ multiplex PCR, and its TCRdb copy is limited to in-frame clones, with some not included. The repertoire has hundreds of thousands of clones, 88% of them found once; the top ten carry 1%.

The source material was PBMCs or T cells enriched from blood (not recorded which). This receptor was identified in a woman aged 30 to 39 who had recovered from COVID-19. V usage is TRBV3-1 (or the pseudogene TRBV3-2) and J usage is TRBJ2-1, with 9 bases identical to TRBD1. CDR3 loop: CASSQDGPLQGAYNEQFF. CDR3 DNA sequence: TGTGCCAGCAGCCAAGATGGTCCTTTACAGGGGGCATACAATGAGCAGTTCTTC.